This T cell receptor beta chain appears in the sequencing data of a study of beta chain features in type 1 diabetes. Study information: Patients looked much like healthy donors when it came to age, gender and cell yields.

CDR3 length: 14 residues. Germline V gene sequence: CDR1 SGHTA, CDR2 FQGNSA. V was shortened by 1 base and J by 7 bases, with 11 bases between the two germline ends. This clone appeared a few times. The antigen is unknown. General study findings and limits: A pattern of fewer insertions and more deletions at VDJ junctions was seen in type 1 diabetes patients.

Expressed TCRB transcripts were sequenced because the isolated RNA had all been reverse transcribed beforehand. Around 4 million reads per sample were averaged for naive, central memory and regulatory samples. TCRdb keeps only in-frame clones here, not all; method: immunoSEQ multiplex PCR. The sample shows 300,000 to 350,000 clones, under 8.5% of them seen only once. This clonotype originated in a woman between 18 and 29 years old in good health. This chain links TRBV7-2 with TRBJ2-1; D unclear. What was sequenced was central memory CD4+ T cells from blood. CDR3 coding DNA: TGTGCCAGCAGCTTAGGCGTCTCAGAAAATGAGCAGTTCTTC. Protein: CASSLGVSENEQFF.